The 20 T cell receptor beta chains below were found in one sample sequenced in a study of shared clonotypes between healthy human individuals (TCRdb year 2020). The library was built by means of the immunoSEQ multiplex PCR assay. The table comes from immuneACCESS by way of TCRdb, which keeps in-frame sequences with V and J called. Part of the clones is missing from these tables; in studies checked, under half for an unresolved V gene and the rest for unknown reasons. The table for this sample lists roughly 500,000 clones; around 79% of them were counted only once. The ten largest clones represent over 10% of the sample. The sequencing input was PBMCs. The origin of the receptors is a woman in her forties in good health. Some clones in this sample may be carry-over from other donors' samples.

V gene TRBV5-4 combines with J gene TRBJ2-1; TRBD1 matches 9 bases. After removal of 4 bases from V and 8 bases from J, the junction contained 13 bases not matched to a gene. There are 16 residues in the CDR3. Germline V gives CDR1 SGHNT, CDR2 YYREEE (reference sequence). DNA for the CDR3: TGTGCCAGCAGCCGACCCCGGGACAGGGTACCGTATGAGCAGTTCTTC. This codes for CASSRPRDRVPYEQFF.

This clone was detected a few times. The chain is built from TRBV9 and TRBJ1-4, with TRBD1 as a possible D gene (5 bases). The ends were cut back, 0 bases at V and 3 bases at J, with 9 bases in the middle. Germline CDR1 and CDR2: SGDLS and YYNGEE. The CDR3 length is 15 residues. CDR3 residues: CASSVGRAANEKLFF. As DNA, the CDR3 is TGTGCCAGCAGCGTAGGCAGGGCCGCTAATGAAAAACTGTTTTTT. The full variable domain, in which reference TRBV9 and TRBJ1-4 provide the parts outside the CDR3, is DSGVTQTPKHLITATGQRVTLRCSPRSGDLSVYWYQQSLDQGLQFLIQYYNGEERAKGNILERFSAQQFPDLHSELNLSSLELGDSALYFCASSVGRAANEKLFFGSGTQLSVL.

The count of this clone is one. The gene calls are TRBV6-5 and TRBJ2-3; a possible D gene is TRBD2 (6 bases). Germline loops: CDR1 MNHEY, CDR2 SVGAGI. The CDR3 spans 16 residues. V was trimmed by 2 bases and J by 0 bases, leaving 12 bases between them. The CDR3 bases are TGTGCCAGCAGTTACCATAGCGGAACTAGCACAGATACGCAGTATTTT. It is translated as CASSYHSGTSTDTQYF.

A remark on this clone: The same CDR3 is also encoded by other DNA sequences in this sample. This chain connects TRBV2 to TRBJ1-5; 9 bases are shared with TRBD1. Per germline, CDR1 SNHLY and CDR2 FYNNEI. The CDR3 extends over 14 amino acids. V was pared by 4 bases and J by 2 bases, with 0 bases of the junction left unmatched. CDR3 sequence: CASSGTGGNQPQHF. In DNA, the CDR3 is TGTGCCAGCAGTGGGACAGGGGGCAATCAGCCCCAGCATTTT.

V usage is TRBV5-1 and J usage is TRBJ2-1, with 11 nucleotides matching TRBD2. This CDR3 contains 15 residues. Losses at the gene ends were 0 bases for V and 4 bases for J; bases not matched to a gene: 0. CDR1 and CDR2 from the germline V gene are SGHRS and YFSETQ. The CDR3 DNA is TGCGCCAGCAGCTTGGGACTAGCGGGGTACAATGAGCAGTTCTTC. This sequence encodes CASSLGLAGYNEQFF.

This rearrangement joins TRBV29-1 to TRBJ2-1, with 7 positions matching TRBD2. CDR3 length: 14 amino acids. Germline-derived CDR1 and CDR2 are SQVTM and ANQGSEA. J gave up 1 base and V 7 bases, and 7 bases lay outside the gene matches. CDR3 sequence (DNA): TGCAGCGCCCACGTCGGGGGGTCCTACAATGAGCAGTTCTTC. As protein: CSAHVGGSYNEQFF.

This chain uses TRBV28 with TRBJ2-2; 14 positions agree with TRBD2. The CDR3 extends over 18 amino acids. Germline CDR1 reads MDHEN; CDR2 reads SYDVKM. The V gene end was trimmed by 3 bases and the J gene end by 2 bases; junction bases not matched to a gene: 5. For the CDR3, the DNA is TGTGCCAGCAGTTTCGGACTAGCGGGGGGTCTTAACACCGGGGAGCTGTTTTTT. It encodes CASSFGLAGGLNTGELFF.

The chain couples TRBV7-3 to TRBJ2-5; tentatively, D is TRBD2 (6 bases). Germline-derived CDR1 and CDR2 are SGHTA and FQGTGA. V was cut by 5 bases and J by 9 bases, with 19 bases left in between. The CDR3 is 14 amino acids. This CDR3 reads CASSPASAGGAQYF. CDR3 bases: TGTGCCAGCAGCCCAGCGTCAGCCGGCGGGGCCCAGTACTTC.

The chain links TRBV5-1 to TRBJ2-3; 8 bases match TRBD2. Germline V CDR1 and CDR2: SGHRS, YFSETQ. The CDR3 is 16 residues long. Trimming took 3 bases from V and 1 from J; bases not matched to a gene: 7. CDR3 coding DNA: TGCGCCAGCAGCTCCCGACTAGCGAGGGGCACAGATACGCAGTATTTT. Residues: CASSSRLARGTDTQYF.

J is TRBJ2-7 and V is TRBV6-1; 14 bases are shared with TRBD2. The V segment lost 6 bases and the J segment 2 bases; nucleotides outside the gene matches: 3. The V gene's germline CDR1 is MNHNS and CDR2 SASEGT. The CDR3 is 15 amino acids. CDR3 DNA sequence: TGTGCCAGCAGACCGGGACTAGCGGGAGCCTACGAGCAGTACTTC. Its protein is CASRPGLAGAYEQYF.

This clone has more than one count but fewer than ten. The genes are TRBV5-1 and TRBJ1-2, with D uncertain. Germline V CDR1 and CDR2: SGHRS, YFSETQ. V lost 0 bases to trimming and J lost 7 bases, with 13 bases between them. The CDR3 is made up of 14 amino acids. This CDR3 is CASSLGQVEGGYTF. For the CDR3, the DNA is TGCGCCAGCAGCTTGGGCCAGGTAGAGGGTGGCTACACCTTC. The full variable domain, rest sourced from reference TRBV5-1 and TRBJ1-2, is KAGVTQTPRYLIKTRGQQVTLSCSPISGHRSVSWYQQTPGQGLQFLFEYFSETQRNKGNFPGRFSGRQFSNSRSEMNVSTLELGDSALYLCASSLGQVEGGYTFGSGTRLTVV.

V is TRBV27 and J is TRBJ2-1, with 9 bases that match TRBD1. The CDR3 consists of 14 residues. Per germline, CDR1 MNHEY and CDR2 SMNVEV (reference sequence). The V and J ends lost 4 bases and 7 bases, in that order; junction bases with no gene match: 5. As DNA, the CDR3 is TGTGCCAGCAGTTGGGGACAGGGTTTGAATGAGCAGTTCTTC. Its translation is CASSWGQGLNEQFF.

This clone was observed a few times. The CDR3 reads CASSLDDPGLYGYTF. Here the CDR3 DNA reads TGTGCCAGCAGCTTAGATGACCCAGGGCTCTATGGCTACACCTTC. This chain joins TRBV11-2 and TRBJ1-2, with D perhaps TRBD1 (5 bases). Germline CDR1 and CDR2: SGHAT and FQNNGV. Deletions cut 0 bases from V and 4 bases from J, with 12 bases between. The CDR3 is 15 amino acids. The full variable domain, rest sourced from reference TRBV11-2 and TRBJ1-2, is EAGVAQSPRYKIIEKRQSVAFWCNPISGHATLYWYQQILGQGPKLLIQFQNNGVVDDSQLPKDRFSAERLKGVDSTLKIQPAKLEDSAVYLCASSLDDPGLYGYTFGSGTRLTVV.

This CDR3 is CASSPRAYGYTF. In DNA form, the CDR3 reads TGTGCCAGCAGTCCCAGGGCGTATGGCTACACCTTC. The chain is built from TRBV6-6 and TRBJ1-2, with D tentatively TRBD1 (5 bases). Per the germline V gene, CDR1 is MNHNY and CDR2 is SVGAGI (reference sequence). The length of the CDR3 is 12 residues. V lost 5 bases to trimming and J lost 5 bases, with 9 bases between them.

With regard to this clone: This sequence may be a read error, since a much larger clone differs from it by one base. Other DNA sequences in this sample translate to the same CDR3. The genes are TRBV2 and TRBJ2-2; the D is unclear. Trimming shortened V by 6 bases and J by 3 bases, and 17 bases separated the two germline ends. The germline V gene encodes CDR1 SNHLY and CDR2 FYNNEI. The CDR3 spans 16 residues. The CDR3 DNA reads TGTGCCAGCAGCGATCGGGCATATGGGGACACCGGGGAGCTGTTTTTT. Translating gives CASSDRAYGDTGELFF.

The DNA of the CDR3 is TGTGCCAGCAGGCTCGACAGGGACTCCTACAATGAGCAGTTCTTC. Encoded protein: CASRLDRDSYNEQFF. This chain uses TRBV7-2 with TRBJ2-1; 7 bases agree with TRBD1. The CDR3 runs 15 residues. Germline-derived CDR1 and CDR2 are SGHTA and FQGNSA. The J segment lost 0 bases and the V segment lost 6 bases, leaving 5 bases of the junction unmatched.

The rearrangement uses TRBV7-2 and TRBJ2-2; D is possibly TRBD2 (6 bases). From germline, CDR1 is SGHTA and CDR2 FQGNSA. The CDR3 extends over 16 amino acids. V was pared by 6 bases and J by 5 bases, with 19 bases between. The CDR3: CASSYRGSAGTGELFF. The CDR3 DNA follows: TGTGCCAGCAGTTATCGGGGCTCCGCGGGGACCGGGGAGCTGTTTTTT. Together with reference TRBV7-2 and TRBJ2-2, the CDR3 gives the full variable domain: GAGVSQSPSNKVTEKGKDVELRCDPISGHTALYWYRQSLGQGLEFLIYFQGNSAPDKSGLPSDRFSAERTGGSVSTLTIQRTQQEDSAVYLCASSYRGSAGTGELFFGEGSRLTVL.

CDR3 residues: CASSPFFTGELFF. The CDR3 coding sequence is TGTGCCAGCAGCCCATTTTTCACCGGGGAGCTGTTTTTT. The chain links TRBV9 to TRBJ2-2; D gene uncertain. This CDR3 contains 13 residues. Germline CDR1 is SGDLS and CDR2 is YYNGEE. V gave up 4 bases and J gave up 4 bases, with 8 bases separating them.

The chain is built from TRBV5-1 and TRBJ1-1; maybe TRBD1 (5 bases). The V end lost 6 bases, the J end lost 0 bases, and 18 bases lay between the germline ends. Germline V lookup: CDR1 SGHRS, CDR2 YFSETQ. The CDR3 sequence is 16 residues long. The CDR3 DNA sequence: TGCGCCAGCACCAGGGCGGGTACGGGTCTGAACACTGAAGCTTTCTTT. It yields the protein CASTRAGTGLNTEAFF.

The chain links TRBV5-1 to TRBJ1-3; D is unresolved. Trimming removed 0 bases from V and 0 bases from J, with 13 bases in between. The CDR3 is 17 residues long. CDR1 is SGHRS, CDR2 YFSETQ, per germline. CDR3 bases: TGCGCCAGCAGCTTGGACGCACGTCGGGGCTCTGGAAACACCATATATTTT. As protein: CASSLDARRGSGNTIYF. Based on the CDR3 plus reference TRBV5-1 and TRBJ1-3, the full variable domain is KAGVTQTPRYLIKTRGQQVTLSCSPISGHRSVSWYQQTPGQGLQFLFEYFSETQRNKGNFPGRFSGRQFSNSRSEMNVSTLELGDSALYLCASSLDARRGSGNTIYFGEGSWLTVV.